This record looks at one T cell receptor beta chain sequence and its context. Original processing methods: Reference gene primers were amplified, and this amplification served to estimate nucleated cell counts. Profiled with immunoSEQ multiplex PCR; TCRdb holds only in-frame clones, not every one. V and J calls and clone size are as listed in that table; D and trimming were resolved from the DNA. Here the sample spans roughly 200,000 clones, approximately 85% being singletons. This sample is drawn from a study of blood T cell repertoires in COVID-19. Germline CDR1 KGHDR, CDR2 SFDVKD. CDR3 size: 14 residues. V lost 3 bases and J lost 6, with 10 bases in between.

The chain joins TRBV24-1 to TRBJ2-2; D possibly corresponds to TRBD2 (6 bases). Sequences were obtained from peripheral blood. This sequence originates from a man aged 55 to 70 with acute or convalescent COVID-19. In nucleotides, the CDR3 is TGTGCCACCAGTGATCGGGGGTTAGCCGGGGAGCTGTTTTTT. It yields the protein CATSDRGLAGELFF.